This TCR beta chain was sequenced during a study of T cell responses to AZD1222 COVID-19 vaccine. Broader study findings: Epitopes outside B.1.351 and B.1.1.7 mutated regions reportedly drew nearly half of spike TCRs. Following two doses of AZD1222, Spike-specific TCR breadth and depth rose. Spike was spanned by vaccine-associated CD4 TCRs, which were dominant at 160-218 and 743-854. Clonal diversity was possibly underestimated; the donors were predominantly white British and more often female.

Generated by immunoSEQ multiplex PCR, the TCRdb table keeps only in-frame clones and is missing some. The sample has some 150,000 clones, approximately 93% seen once; the top ten hold about 3.9%. The CDR3 is made up of 13 amino acids. The germline CDR1 and CDR2 sequences are SGHVS and FNYEAQ. V shed 2 bases and J shed 8 bases, with 10 bases lying between them. Concerning this clone: Its target is not known.

This material consisted of peripheral blood, taken on day 0 of AZD1222 vaccination. V gene TRBV7-6 combines with J gene TRBJ2-1; D is unresolved. The TCR originated in an adult in good health. The CDR3 DNA follows: TGTGCCAGCAGCTTAATCCCGTCGTATGAGCAGTTCTTC. This codes for CASSLIPSYEQFF.